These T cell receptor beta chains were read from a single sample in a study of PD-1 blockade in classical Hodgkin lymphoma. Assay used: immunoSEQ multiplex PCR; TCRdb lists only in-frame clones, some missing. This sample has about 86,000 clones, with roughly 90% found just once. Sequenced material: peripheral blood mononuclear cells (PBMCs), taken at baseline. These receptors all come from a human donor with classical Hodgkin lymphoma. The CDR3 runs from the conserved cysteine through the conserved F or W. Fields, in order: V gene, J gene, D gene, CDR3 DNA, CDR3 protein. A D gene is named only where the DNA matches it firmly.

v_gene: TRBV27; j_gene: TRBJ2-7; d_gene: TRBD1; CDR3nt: TGTGCCAGCAGCTGGACAGGGGCCTACGAGCAGTACTTC; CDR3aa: CASSWTGAYEQYF
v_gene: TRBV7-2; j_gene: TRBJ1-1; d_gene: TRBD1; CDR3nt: TGTGCCAGCAGCTGGCAGGGGGCAGGAACTGAAGCTTTCTTT; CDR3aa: CASSWQGAGTEAFF
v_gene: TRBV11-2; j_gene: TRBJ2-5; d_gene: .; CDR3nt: TGTGCCAGCAGCCGAGGACTACTCCAAGAGACCCAGTACTTC; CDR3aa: CASSRGLLQETQYF
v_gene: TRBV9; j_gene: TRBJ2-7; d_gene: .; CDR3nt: TGTGCCAGCAGCGTAGCGGCAGGAGTTTACGAGCAGTACTTC; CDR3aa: CASSVAAGVYEQYF
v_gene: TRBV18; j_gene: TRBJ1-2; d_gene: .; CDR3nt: TGTGCCAGCTCACATGGTGAAGGCTATGGCTACACCTTC; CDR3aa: CASSHGEGYGYTF
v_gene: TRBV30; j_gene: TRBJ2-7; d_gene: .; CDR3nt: TGTGCCTGGGGGGGTGTGTCCAACGAGCAGTACTTC; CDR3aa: CAWGGVSNEQYF
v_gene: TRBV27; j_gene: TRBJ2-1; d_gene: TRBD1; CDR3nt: TGTGCCAGCAGTTCCGGGACAGGGTGGAATGAGCAGTTCTTC; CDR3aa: CASSSGTGWNEQFF
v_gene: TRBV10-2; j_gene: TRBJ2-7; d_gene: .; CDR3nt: TGCGCCACGTCCGGGACTGACCCTACGAAGCAGTACTTC; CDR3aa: CATSGTDPTKQYF
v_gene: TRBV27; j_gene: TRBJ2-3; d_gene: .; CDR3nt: TGTGCCAGCAGTTTCCTGCGCACTCAGGGGAGCACAGATACGCAGTATTTT; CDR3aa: CASSFLRTQGSTDTQYF
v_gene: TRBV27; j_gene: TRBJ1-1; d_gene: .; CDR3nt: TGTGCCAGCAGTTCTTCCCCACGGTTGGCAGGGGCTGAAGCTTTCTTT; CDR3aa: CASSSSPRLAGAEAFF
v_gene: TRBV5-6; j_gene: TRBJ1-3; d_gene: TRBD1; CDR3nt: TGTGCCAGCAGCTTGGAGTACAGGGGCTCTGGAAACACCATATATTTT; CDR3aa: CASSLEYRGSGNTIYF
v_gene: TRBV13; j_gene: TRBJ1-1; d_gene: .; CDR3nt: TGTGCCAGCAGCTTAGGGCAGAACACTGAAGCTTTCTTT; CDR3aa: CASSLGQNTEAFF
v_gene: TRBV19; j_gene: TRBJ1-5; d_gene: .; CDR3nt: TGTGCCAGTAGGACAAAGACACACAGCGGTCAGCCCCAGCATTTT; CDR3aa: CASRTKTHSGQPQHF